A selection of T cell receptor beta chains follows, all from one sample in a study of cytomegalovirus exposure and HLA in healthy donors. Sequenced by immunoSEQ multiplex PCR; TCRdb stores in-frame clones only, minus some. Seen here are under 110,000 clones, around 71% observed once, and the top ten hold 0.6% to 1%. The source material was PBMCs. These receptor sequences come from a boy aged 10-17 years in good health and CMV-seronegative. The CDR3 runs from the conserved cysteine through the conserved F or W. Fields, in order: J gene, clone size, V gene, D gene, CDR3 DNA, CDR3 protein. The D gene is left open where the match is weak. Some rows mark clone size as missing; the rest say once, few, many or name a class of expanded clone.

j_call: TRBJ1-4
clone_size: few
v_call: TRBV7-6
d_call: TRBD1
cdr3_nt: TGTGCCAGCAGGTTGACAGGGGGCGCGACTAATGAAAAACTGTTTTTT
cdr3_aa: CASRLTGGATNEKLFF

j_call: TRBJ1-1
clone_size: few
v_call: TRBV4-1
d_call: .
cdr3_nt: TGCGCCAGCAGCAGGGGGGGGATTACTGAAGCTTTCTTT
cdr3_aa: CASSRGGITEAFF

j_call: TRBJ2-5
clone_size: .
v_call: TRBV5-1
d_call: TRBD1
cdr3_nt: TGCGCCAGCAGACTGACCGGGACAGGGGAAGAGACCCAGTACTTC
cdr3_aa: CASRLTGTGEETQYF

j_call: TRBJ1-1
clone_size: .
v_call: TRBV5-6
d_call: .
cdr3_nt: TGTGCCAGCAGCCTGGGGGGGGACACTGAAGCTTTCTTT
cdr3_aa: CASSLGGDTEAFF

j_call: TRBJ2-1
clone_size: once
v_call: TRBV7-6
d_call: .
cdr3_nt: TGTGCCAGCAGCTTAGCCCAGGGCGAGCAGTTCTTC
cdr3_aa: CASSLAQGEQFF

j_call: TRBJ1-1
clone_size: .
v_call: TRBV6-5
d_call: TRBD1
cdr3_nt: TGTGCCAGCAGTTACCAGGGGGCTCGGGGAGCTTTCTTT
cdr3_aa: CASSYQGARGAFF

j_call: TRBJ2-3
clone_size: .
v_call: TRBV9
d_call: .
cdr3_nt: TGTGCCAGCAGCGTAGGAGCTACAGATACGCAGTATTTT
cdr3_aa: CASSVGATDTQYF

j_call: TRBJ2-1
clone_size: .
v_call: TRBV2
d_call: TRBD2
cdr3_nt: TGTGCCAGCAGGCTCGTTGGCGGGAGCGCCAACAATGAGCAGTTCTTC
cdr3_aa: CASRLVGGSANNEQFF

j_call: TRBJ1-1
clone_size: .
v_call: TRBV28
d_call: .
cdr3_nt: TGTGCCAGCGGAGGGATTAACACTGAAGCTTTCTTT
cdr3_aa: CASGGINTEAFF

j_call: TRBJ2-7
clone_size: .
v_call: TRBV14
d_call: TRBD2
cdr3_nt: TGTGCCAGCAGCCGAGGGACTAGCGGGCCGGTCGAGCAGTACTTC
cdr3_aa: CASSRGTSGPVEQYF

j_call: TRBJ2-2
clone_size: once
v_call: TRBV5-1
d_call: .
cdr3_nt: TGCGCCAGCAGCCGCGACAGGAGGAACACCGGGGAGCTGTTTTTT
cdr3_aa: CASSRDRRNTGELFF

j_call: TRBJ1-5
clone_size: .
v_call: TRBV27
d_call: .
cdr3_nt: TGTGCCAGCAGCTCCGGTGGCAGGGGCGAATCTAATGACCTTAGCAATCAGCCCCAGCATTTT
cdr3_aa: CASSSGGRGESNDLSNQPQHF

j_call: TRBJ2-2
clone_size: .
v_call: TRBV19
d_call: TRBD1
cdr3_nt: TGTGCCAGTAGAAGACAGGGGGCGCGCACCGGGGAGCTGTTTTTT
cdr3_aa: CASRRQGARTGELFF

j_call: TRBJ2-1
clone_size: .
v_call: TRBV19
d_call: .
cdr3_nt: TGTGCCAGTAGTATAGACCAAACAGGGATTCGGAACAATGAGCAGTTCTTC
cdr3_aa: CASSIDQTGIRNNEQFF

j_call: TRBJ2-7
clone_size: .
v_call: TRBV30
d_call: .
cdr3_nt: TGTGCCTGGAGTCGGGACATCTACGAGCAGTACTTC
cdr3_aa: CAWSRDIYEQYF

j_call: TRBJ1-2
clone_size: few
v_call: TRBV30
d_call: .
cdr3_nt: TGTGCCTGGAGTGTCGGGCAGGGAGGAGGCTACACCTTC
cdr3_aa: CAWSVGQGGGYTF

j_call: TRBJ1-4
clone_size: .
v_call: TRBV2
d_call: TRBD1
cdr3_nt: TGTGCCAGCAGTGGACAGGGGAATGAAAAACTGTTTTTT
cdr3_aa: CASSGQGNEKLFF

j_call: TRBJ2-1
clone_size: few
v_call: TRBV6-6
d_call: .
cdr3_nt: TGTGCCAGCAGTTACGGAGGGTCGGCGGGGAATGAGCAGTTCTTC
cdr3_aa: CASSYGGSAGNEQFF

j_call: TRBJ2-5
clone_size: .
v_call: TRBV9
d_call: .
cdr3_nt: TGTGCCAGCAGCGTTGACCCGGGGGTGGAGACCCAGTACTTC
cdr3_aa: CASSVDPGVETQYF

j_call: TRBJ2-2
clone_size: few
v_call: TRBV6-1
d_call: .
cdr3_nt: TGTGCCAGCAGTGAAAGGGGCAGGGCTTACACCGGGGAGCTGTTTTTT
cdr3_aa: CASSERGRAYTGELFF

j_call: TRBJ1-6
clone_size: .
v_call: TRBV6-6
d_call: TRBD1
cdr3_nt: TGTGCCAGCAGCCCGGGACAGCCGCTTTCACCCCTCCACTTT
cdr3_aa: CASSPGQPLSPLHF

j_call: TRBJ1-1
clone_size: .
v_call: TRBV28
d_call: .
cdr3_nt: TGTGCCAGCAGACCCCACCGTGGGGCGGTCACTGAAGCTTTCTTT
cdr3_aa: CASRPHRGAVTEAFF

j_call: TRBJ2-1
clone_size: .
v_call: TRBV11-3
d_call: TRBD2
cdr3_nt: TGTGCCAGCAGCCTCCTAGCGGGAAATGAGCAGTTCTTC
cdr3_aa: CASSLLAGNEQFF

j_call: TRBJ1-1
clone_size: .
v_call: TRBV4-1
d_call: .
cdr3_nt: TGCGCCAGCAGCCAGGTGCTACCGACTGAAGCTTTCTTT
cdr3_aa: CASSQVLPTEAFF

j_call: TRBJ2-3
clone_size: .
v_call: TRBV2
d_call: TRBD2
cdr3_nt: TGTGCCAGCAGGGCACTAGCGCCTCGCACAGATACGCAGTATTTT
cdr3_aa: CASRALAPRTDTQYF

j_call: TRBJ2-1
clone_size: once
v_call: TRBV5-1
d_call: .
cdr3_nt: TGCGCCAGCAGCTTGGCCTCCTCCTACAATGAGCAGTTCTTC
cdr3_aa: CASSLASSYNEQFF

j_call: TRBJ1-5
clone_size: few
v_call: TRBV27
d_call: TRBD1
cdr3_nt: TGTGCCAGCAGTTTGGGGACAGGCGTCCGCAATCAGCCCCAGCATTTT
cdr3_aa: CASSLGTGVRNQPQHF

j_call: TRBJ2-1
clone_size: .
v_call: TRBV4-1
d_call: .
cdr3_nt: TGCGCCAGCAGCCAGGCTAGCTCGCCTTCCTACAATGAGCAGTTCTTC
cdr3_aa: CASSQASSPSYNEQFF

j_call: TRBJ2-1
clone_size: .
v_call: TRBV11-3
d_call: TRBD2
cdr3_nt: TGTGCCAGCAGCTTAAACACAGCGGGAAGAGAGCAGTTCTTC
cdr3_aa: CASSLNTAGREQFF

j_call: TRBJ2-3
clone_size: .
v_call: TRBV5-1
d_call: .
cdr3_nt: TGCGCCAGCAGCCTCCTCCCCACAGATACGCAGTATTTT
cdr3_aa: CASSLLPTDTQYF

j_call: TRBJ1-1
clone_size: .
v_call: TRBV6-5
d_call: .
cdr3_nt: TGTGCCAGCAGACGGGGGGGGAACACTGAAGCTTTCTTT
cdr3_aa: CASRRGGNTEAFF

j_call: TRBJ2-4
clone_size: .
v_call: TRBV30
d_call: TRBD1
cdr3_nt: TGTGCCTGGAGTGTAACAGGGGGAGGCAAAAACATTCAGTACTTC
cdr3_aa: CAWSVTGGGKNIQYF

j_call: TRBJ1-1
clone_size: .
v_call: TRBV11-3
d_call: .
cdr3_nt: TGTGCCAGCAGCTTAGATCGGGGGGATGAAGCTTTCTTT
cdr3_aa: CASSLDRGDEAFF

j_call: TRBJ2-3
clone_size: .
v_call: TRBV28
d_call: TRBD2
cdr3_nt: TGTGCCAGCAGTCCTAGCGGGAGACCCACAGATACGCAGTATTTT
cdr3_aa: CASSPSGRPTDTQYF

j_call: TRBJ2-1
clone_size: .
v_call: TRBV7-3
d_call: TRBD2
cdr3_nt: TGTGCCAGCAGCCGACTAGCGGGGGGGCCGGGATATGAGCAGTTCTTC
cdr3_aa: CASSRLAGGPGYEQFF

j_call: TRBJ1-5
clone_size: .
v_call: TRBV7-8
d_call: .
cdr3_nt: TGTGCCAGCAGCTTGAACCGGGACTATAGCAATCAGCCCCAGCATTTT
cdr3_aa: CASSLNRDYSNQPQHF

j_call: TRBJ2-1
clone_size: .
v_call: TRBV19
d_call: .
cdr3_nt: TGTGCCAGTAGTCCCCCGTACTACAATGAGCAGTTCTTC
cdr3_aa: CASSPPYYNEQFF

j_call: TRBJ1-2
clone_size: .
v_call: TRBV20-1
d_call: .
cdr3_nt: TGCAGTGTGCCTAGACTCTATGGCTACACCTTC
cdr3_aa: CSVPRLYGYTF

j_call: TRBJ1-5
clone_size: few
v_call: TRBV6-5
d_call: .
cdr3_nt: TGTGCCAGCAGTTACTCCTCCGGCGGCGGGCAGCCCCAGCATTTT
cdr3_aa: CASSYSSGGGQPQHF

j_call: TRBJ2-7
clone_size: .
v_call: TRBV4-2
d_call: TRBD1
cdr3_nt: TGTGCCAGCAGCCCCCCAGGGGGCCCCTACGAGCAGTACTTC
cdr3_aa: CASSPPGGPYEQYF

j_call: TRBJ2-3
clone_size: few
v_call: TRBV7-8
d_call: .
cdr3_nt: TGTGCCAGCAGCTCGAAGGGGGAGTTGGCAGATACGCAGTATTTT
cdr3_aa: CASSSKGELADTQYF

j_call: TRBJ1-5
clone_size: .
v_call: TRBV5-1
d_call: .
cdr3_nt: TGCGCCAGCAGCTTGGGAGGGGGGGATCAGCCCCAGCATTTT
cdr3_aa: CASSLGGGDQPQHF

j_call: TRBJ1-1
clone_size: .
v_call: TRBV27
d_call: .
cdr3_nt: TGTGCCAGCAGCCAACAGGGACCGAACACTGAAGCTTTCTTT
cdr3_aa: CASSQQGPNTEAFF

j_call: TRBJ2-7
clone_size: .
v_call: TRBV10-3
d_call: TRBD1
cdr3_nt: TGTGCCATCAGCACAGGGGGGACCTACGAGCAGTACTTC
cdr3_aa: CAISTGGTYEQYF

j_call: TRBJ2-5
clone_size: .
v_call: TRBV14
d_call: TRBD1
cdr3_nt: TGTGCCAGCGGCCCGACAGGGGTTGAGACCCAGTACTTC
cdr3_aa: CASGPTGVETQYF

j_call: TRBJ1-5
clone_size: .
v_call: TRBV10-2
d_call: .
cdr3_nt: TGCGCCAGCAGTGAGTCGTCGGGGGGAGACCAGCCCCAGCATTTT
cdr3_aa: CASSESSGGDQPQHF

j_call: TRBJ2-1
clone_size: .
v_call: TRBV28
d_call: TRBD2
cdr3_nt: TGTGCCAGCAGTCCCCCCGGGACTAGCGTCCACAATGAGCAGTTCTTC
cdr3_aa: CASSPPGTSVHNEQFF

j_call: TRBJ1-1
clone_size: few
v_call: TRBV5-4
d_call: .
cdr3_nt: TGTGCCAGCAGCTTGGAGGGACACCCGAACACTGAAGCTTTCTTT
cdr3_aa: CASSLEGHPNTEAFF

j_call: TRBJ1-1
clone_size: .
v_call: TRBV29-1
d_call: .
cdr3_nt: TGCAGCGTTTCTACAGGGTCTGAAGCTTTCTTT
cdr3_aa: CSVSTGSEAFF

j_call: TRBJ2-7
clone_size: .
v_call: TRBV6-5
d_call: TRBD1
cdr3_nt: TGTGCCAGCAGTCAGGACAGGGGCACCTACGAGCAGTACTTC
cdr3_aa: CASSQDRGTYEQYF

j_call: TRBJ2-6
clone_size: .
v_call: TRBV4-1
d_call: .
cdr3_nt: TGCGCCAGCAGCCAAGATGACTTCGGCTCTGGGGCCAACGTCCTGACTTTC
cdr3_aa: CASSQDDFGSGANVLTF